This T cell receptor (beta chain) derives from a study of T cells in Graves' hyperthyroidism and ophthalmopathy. V lost 6 bases and J 4 bases, leaving 10 bases between the germline ends. Germline CDR1 and CDR2: SNHLY and FYNNEI. The CDR3 runs to 13 residues. Patients aged 18 to 65 had newly diagnosed hyperthyroidism that had lasted under 2 months. The investigators amplified TCR beta CDR3 regions from RNA transcripts. HTBI primers were used for first-round RT-PCR of the TCR CDR3. MiXCR, applied by TCRdb to the multiplex PCR reads, yields one record per CDR3 protein. This sample has 700,000 to 950,000 distinct CDR3 sequences; 30% to 40% occur once, and the top ten carry roughly 30%.

V is TRBV2 and J is TRBJ1-5; D remains ambiguous. This sequence originates from a woman aged 40-49 years with Graves' hyperthyroidism. The sequencing sample was made of blood. CDR3 sequence: CASRGWANQPQHF. For the CDR3, the DNA is TGTGCCAGCAGAGGGTGGGCGAATCAGCCCCAGCATTTT.